Only a few counts were recorded for the clone carrying this TCR beta chain. The antigen remains undetermined. Sequencing libraries for TCR beta were prepared with iRepertoire HTBI primers and Arm-PCR of CDR3 regions. TCRdb re-called the multiplex PCR reads through MiXCR, storing one row per CDR3 protein. The table includes about 470,000 distinct CDR3 sequences, 20% to 25% detected once. The CDR3 is 15 amino acids. The trim removed 3 bases at V and 8 bases at J, leaving 8 bases unmatched. Germline values: CDR1 KGHSH, CDR2 LQKENI. This entry belongs to a study of regulatory T cells in long-lasting Graves disease. The wider study: Over-5-year antithyroid drug use with positive TSH receptor antibodies defined persistent Graves' disease in the study. Study-level findings and limits: The study found TRBV28, TRBJ1-2 and TRBJ2-5 favored in persistent disease.

Time point defined: persistent/refractory GD, antithyroid drugs over 5 years with positive TRAb. PBMCs provided the RNA from which the TCR library was made. One endocrinology department in Xi'an, China, was where patients came from. Sequencing used peripheral blood mononuclear cells (PBMCs), obtained when the disease was refractory, from a patient treated with antithyroid drugs. V and J are TRBV18 and TRBJ1-4; 8 nucleotides align to TRBD1. The receptor comes from a female donor with Graves disease. The CDR3 sequence is CASSPGRQGAEKLFF. As DNA, the CDR3 is TGTGCCAGCTCACCGGGCAGGCAGGGGGCGGAAAAACTGTTTTTT.